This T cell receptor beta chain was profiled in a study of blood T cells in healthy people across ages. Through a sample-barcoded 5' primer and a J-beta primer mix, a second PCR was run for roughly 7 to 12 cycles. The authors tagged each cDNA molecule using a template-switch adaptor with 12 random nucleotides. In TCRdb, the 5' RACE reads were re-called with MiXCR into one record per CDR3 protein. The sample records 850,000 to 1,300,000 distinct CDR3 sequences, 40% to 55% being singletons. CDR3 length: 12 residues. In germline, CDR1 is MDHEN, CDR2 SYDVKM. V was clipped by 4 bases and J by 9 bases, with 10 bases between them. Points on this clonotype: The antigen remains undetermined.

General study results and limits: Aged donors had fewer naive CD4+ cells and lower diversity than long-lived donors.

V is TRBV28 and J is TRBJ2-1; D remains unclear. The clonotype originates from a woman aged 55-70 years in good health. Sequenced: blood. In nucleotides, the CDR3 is TGTGCCAGCAGTTCCCCGCGGACTGAGCAGTTCTTC. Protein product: CASSSPRTEQFF.